A selection of T cell receptor beta chains follows, all from one sample in a study of T cell changes during pregnancy in multiple sclerosis. The table came from immunoSEQ multiplex PCR; TCRdb's copy has only in-frame clones and leaves some out. The sample lists fewer than 90,000 clones, 90% to 95% seen once, with more than 0.8% in the top ten. The sequencing here drew on peripheral blood, taken in the first trimester of pregnancy. The receptor source for this set is a female donor with multiple sclerosis, enrolled in a pregnancy study. Both conserved end residues are trimmed from each CDR3.

TRBV28,TRBJ1-1,ASSWGRDTEAF
TRBV7-8,TRBJ1-2,ASSFQGNYGYT
TRBV5-4,TRBJ2-7,ASSFKAGPSGEQY
TRBV15,TRBJ2-2,ATSGTRTGELF
TRBV11-2,TRBJ2-4,ASSSTSGSKNIQY
TRBV5-1,TRBJ1-2,ASSLAGGRGYT
TRBV2,TRBJ1-1,ASSESTGGDTEAF
TRBV11-3,TRBJ2-7,ASSREQGGYEQY
TRBV7-3,TRBJ1-3,ASSPPGGNTIY
TRBV21-1,TRBJ2-7,ASSMYKSRSSYEQY
TRBV6-5,TRBJ2-2,ASSNGLRGELF
TRBV6-1,TRBJ2-3,ASSDGHHRTDTQY
TRBV7-5,TRBJ2-7,VRKAPIPVGQGPYEQY
TRBV6-6,TRBJ2-1,ASKDTGGEQF
TRBV4-1,TRBJ2-7,ASSQVLAGRYEQY
TRBV19,TRBJ1-2,ASSMAQVFGYT
TRBV11-1,TRBJ2-7,ASSGSRGQAEQY
TRBV27,TRBJ2-3,ASKKQGFDTQY
TRBV7-2,TRBJ2-5,ASSRQAGGRRETQY
TRBV19,TRBJ2-1,ASSIGGRAGNEQF
TRBV13,TRBJ1-1,ASRVGGNTEAF
TRBV5-1,TRBJ2-7,ASSLTGGISYEQY
TRBV7-8,TRBJ1-2,ASSPAGLGSNYGYT
TRBV4-1,TRBJ1-3,ASSQGGGGGNTIY
TRBV29-1,TRBJ1-1,SVRQGRTEAF
TRBV5-1,TRBJ1-2,ASSLRQGDGYT
TRBV9,TRBJ1-5,ASSVGASDQPQH
TRBV9,TRBJ2-1,ASSAPIYNEQF
TRBV5-1,TRBJ1-1,ASSSHPGQGVNTEAF
TRBV6-4,TRBJ2-1,ASSPGQGSNEQF
TRBV4-1,TRBJ2-3,ASSQFRQAHTQY
TRBV4-2,TRBJ1-3,ASSQDQAGMGSGNTIY
TRBV5-4,TRBJ1-2,ASSSMDRNYGYT
TRBV29-1,TRBJ2-5,SVGPPGGGQETQY
TRBV5-1,TRBJ2-1,ASTLGLAGEQEYNEQF
TRBV5-4,TRBJ1-6,ASSFAGTGGSPLH